The clone carrying this T cell receptor beta chain was seen a single time. The junction departs from the called germline gene at one end, perhaps through a read error. This sample is drawn from a study of blood T cell repertoires in COVID-19. As for the study in general: Acute and convalescent COVID-19 samples came from the United States, Italy and Spain. The cDNA or gDNA used as material had been derived from T cells, B-cell-depleted T cells, or PBMCs.

In the authors' workflow: Nucleated cell number was recorded as an estimate derived from reference gene primer amplification. Generated by immunoSEQ multiplex PCR, the TCRdb table keeps only in-frame clones and is missing some. That table supplies the V and J calls and clone size; D and trimming were determined from the DNA. The top ten clones hold approximately 26% of a sample with 150,000 to 200,000 clones, roughly 79% of them seen once. CDR1 MNHEY and CDR2 SMNVEV come from the germline V gene (reference sequence). CDR3 length: 13 residues. The genes are TRBV27 and TRBJ1-1; no clear D. The clonotype was recovered from a woman in her 70s with acute or convalescent COVID-19. Sequencing used peripheral blood. For the CDR3, the DNA is TGTGCCAGCGGTTTGACGGGGAACACTGAAGCTTTCTTT. Translation: CASGLTGNTEAFF.